The TCR beta chain under discussion was sequenced for a study of T cell responses to AZD1222 COVID-19 vaccine. Study findings and constraints: Clonal diversity may have been underestimated, and the donors were mostly white British, with more females than males. Spike regions recognized by vaccine-associated CD4 TCRs spanned the protein, led by 160-218 and 743-854. An increase in Spike-specific TCR breadth and depth was observed after two AZD1222 doses.

The data were produced by immunoSEQ multiplex PCR, yet TCRdb's version contains in-frame clones alone and is incomplete. Of about 180,000 clones listed, roughly 88% were seen once; the top ten hold roughly 11%. On this clone: Its antigen is unidentified.

In germline, CDR1 is WSHSY, CDR2 SAAADI. V lost 5 bases, J lost 6 bases, and 7 bases lay in between. This CDR3 has 11 amino acids. The material sequenced was peripheral blood, taken 28 days after the second AZD1222 dose. The receptor comes from an adult who received the AZD1222 COVID-19 vaccine. This chain links TRBV10-2 with TRBJ1-1, with D possibly TRBD1 on 5 matching bases. CDR3 nucleotides: TGCGCCAGCAGTCAGACAGCTGAAGCTTTCTTT. Encoded protein: CASSQTAEAFF.